The 32 T cell receptor beta chains given below trace back to one sample, sequenced in a study of spatial heterogeneity in lung cancer. Indicated time point: sample taken at primary tumor resection. TCRdb re-analysed the 5' RACE reads in MiXCR, keeping a single row per CDR3 protein. The top ten clones hold roughly 7% of a sample with some 83,000 distinct CDR3 sequences, approximately 8.1% of them seen once. The sequenced sample was PBMCs, obtained at surgery. The receptor source for this set is a male donor with early-stage non-small cell lung cancer.

This chain uses TRBV4-1 with TRBJ1-5; the D is unclear. CDR3 length: 13 amino acids. Trimming took 3 bases from V and 5 from J, leaving 8 bases between them. CDR1 is MGHRA, CDR2 YSYEKL, per germline. The CDR3 DNA reads as TGCGCCAGCAGCCAGGCAGAACATCAGCCCCAGCATTTT. It yields the protein CASSQAEHQPQHF.

The sample holds many counts of this clonotype. The chain links TRBV5-1 to TRBJ1-1; TRBD1 might be the D (6 bases). V was cut by 3 bases and J by 4 bases, with 13 bases left in between. The CDR3 covers 14 residues. From germline, CDR1 is SGHRS and CDR2 YFSETQ. The CDR3, as DNA: TGCGCCAGCAGCTCTATAACAGGGAGCACTGAAGCTTTCTTT. Translation: CASSSITGSTEAFF.

The chain uses TRBV5-1 and TRBJ2-3; D unclear. Trimming took 2 bases from V and 2 from J, leaving 3 bases between them. There are 12 residues in the CDR3. From germline, CDR1 is SGHRS and CDR2 YFSETQ. The CDR3 DNA follows: TGCGCCAGCAGCTTCCCCACAGATACGCAGTATTTT. Residues: CASSFPTDTQYF.

V is TRBV3-1 and J is TRBJ2-7; TRBD1 matches at 8 bases. The trim removed 3 bases at V and 7 bases at J, leaving 11 bases unmatched. In germline, CDR1 is LGHDT, CDR2 YNNKEL (reference sequence). The CDR3 covers 15 residues. The CDR3: CASSQTPGGLSEQYF. The DNA of the CDR3 is TGTGCCAGCAGCCAGACGCCAGGGGGCCTTTCTGAGCAGTACTTC.

This chain uses TRBV20-1 with TRBJ1-2; no reliable D call. CDR1 is DFQATT and CDR2 is SNEGSKA in the germline V gene (reference sequence). V was shortened by 1 base and J by 1 base, with 4 bases between the two germline ends. This CDR3 comprises 12 residues. The CDR3 DNA follows: TGCAGTGCTAGAGGGAGTAACTATGGCTACACCTTC. This codes for CSARGSNYGYTF.

The chain joins TRBV6-6 to TRBJ2-7; TRBD2 is a possible D gene (6 bases). Germline CDR1 reads MNHNY; CDR2 reads SVGAGI (reference sequence). The CDR3 is 13 residues long. Trimming removed 4 bases at V and 6 bases at J, with 13 bases between. CDR3 residues: CASSSGTPSEQYF. The DNA for the CDR3 is TGTGCCAGCAGTTCCGGGACTCCCAGCGAGCAGTACTTC.

This clonotype was recorded many times. The chain combines TRBV6-2 or TRBV6-3 with TRBJ1-1; D is ambiguous. V was trimmed by 2 bases and J by 11 bases, leaving 12 bases between them. The length of the CDR3 is 12 residues. Germline assignment: CDR1 MNHEY and CDR2 SVGEGT. CDR3 sequence reads: CASSYDVPAAFF. The CDR3 DNA reads TGTGCCAGCAGTTACGACGTCCCAGCGGCTTTCTTT.

This clonotype came up a few times. Its ends do not fully match the called genes, so a read error is possible. The chain is built from TRBV7-2 and TRBJ2-1; tentatively, D is TRBD2 (6 bases). CDR1 is SGHTA, CDR2 FQGNSA, per germline. This CDR3 region has 16 residues. The CDR3 region has the DNA TGTGCCAGCAGCTTAGCGCGGGGCGGCTCCCACAATGAGCAGTTCTTC. This codes for CASSLARGGSHNEQFF. Drawing the rest from reference TRBV7-2 and TRBJ2-1, the complete variable domain is GAGVSQSPSNKVTEKGKDVELRCDPISGHTALYWYRQSLGQGLEFLIYFQGNSAPDKSGLPSDRFSAERTGGSVSTLTIQRTQQEDSAVYLCASSLARGGSHNEQFFGPGTRLTVL.

This clonotype was seen repeatedly, ten times or more. CDR3 bases: TGCGCCAGCAGCCAAGCCCCCTCAGGAGCCTACGAGCAGTACTTC. Translated: CASSQAPSGAYEQYF. The rearrangement links TRBV4-1 to TRBJ2-7; unclear D gene. Germline assignment: CDR1 MGHRA and CDR2 YSYEKL. Trimming took 1 base from V and 2 from J, leaving 12 bases between them. CDR3 length: 15 residues.

This clonotype was seen more than once but under ten times. The genes are TRBV5-1 and TRBJ2-2, with 8 bases aligning to TRBD2. With 2 bases clipped from V and 1 base from J, the junction kept 4 bases outside the gene matches. Germline V gene sequence: CDR1 SGHRS, CDR2 YFSETQ. The CDR3 consists of 16 residues. The chain's CDR3 is CASSFQTSENTGELFF. CDR3 nucleotides: TGCGCCAGCAGCTTCCAGACTAGCGAGAACACCGGGGAGCTGTTTTTT.

This clonotype has a handful of counts. The V call is TRBV10-3, the J call TRBJ1-2, with TRBD1 as a possible D gene (6 bases). The CDR3 has 13 residues. The germline CDR1 and CDR2 sequences are ENHRY and SYGVKD. The V gene lost 1 base and the J gene lost 5 bases, with 8 bases spanning the gap. The CDR3 nucleotides read TGTGCCATCAGTGAGTTGACAGGATATGGCTACACCTTC. As protein: CAISELTGYGYTF.

This clonotype was found a few times. J is TRBJ2-2 and V is TRBV11-2; 7 nucleotides agree with TRBD1. Germline V gene lookup returns CDR1 SGHAT and CDR2 FQNNGV. V dropped 4 bases and J dropped 6; count of bases not matched to a gene: 5. The CDR3 has 14 amino acids. The CDR3, as DNA: TGTGCCAGCAGCTCAACAGGGGTGGCCGGGGAGCTGTTTTTT. It codes for CASSSTGVAGELFF.

The chain is built from TRBV9 and TRBJ1-4; D may be TRBD1 (5 bases). Germline loops: CDR1 SGDLS, CDR2 YYNGEE. Trimming removed 4 bases at V and 4 bases at J, with 17 bases between. The CDR3 is 16 amino acids. The CDR3 here is CASSPHLDISNEKLFF. The CDR3 DNA is TGTGCCAGCAGCCCGCACTTGGACATTAGTAATGAAAAACTGTTTTTT.

Ten or more counts support this clonotype. This chain links TRBV10-3 with TRBJ1-3, with TRBD1 matching 7 bases. The CDR3 totals 15 residues. The ends lost 3 bases at V and 2 bases at J; junction bases unmatched: 4. Per the germline V gene, CDR1 is ENHRY and CDR2 is SYGVKD. The CDR3 DNA follows: TGTGCCATCAGTGAACAGGGGATAGCTGGAAACACCATATATTTT. Protein product: CAISEQGIAGNTIYF.

There are a few counts of this clonotype. The gene calls are TRBV7-8 and TRBJ2-1, with 7 bases aligning to TRBD1. This CDR3 contains 15 residues. Looked up from germline, CDR1 is SGHVS and CDR2 is FQNEAQ. V shed 5 bases, J shed 7 bases, and the junction held 11 bases outside the gene matches. The CDR3 reads CASSNRQGVRNEQFF. CDR3 sequence (DNA): TGTGCCAGCAGCAACAGACAGGGAGTACGGAATGAGCAGTTCTTC.

The chain recombines TRBV12-3 or TRBV12-4 with TRBJ1-5; possible D gene TRBD1, 5 bases. The V and J ends lost 1 base and 5 bases respectively, with 15 bases between them. The CDR3 runs to 16 residues. The CDR3 DNA reads as TGTGCCAGCAGTTTAGTGGGACCCGGAGGGGATCAGCCCCAGCATTTT. Translated, it gives CASSLVGPGGDQPQHF.

This clonotype was observed at least ten times. V and J are TRBV4-1 and TRBJ1-1, with 7 nucleotides matching TRBD1. The CDR3 length is 14 residues. Germline lookup yields CDR1 MGHRA and CDR2 YSYEKL. The V segment lost 3 bases and the J segment 5 bases; nucleotides outside the gene matches: 6. The CDR3 nucleotides read TGCGCCAGCAGCCACAAGACAGGGTGGACTGAAGCTTTCTTT. Translating gives CASSHKTGWTEAFF.

This clonotype was seen a few times. The chain links TRBV20-1 to TRBJ2-2; 10 positions agree with TRBD2. The junction had 2 bases not matched to a gene; V was cut back by 3 bases and J by 1 base. CDR1 DFQATT and CDR2 SNEGSKA come from the germline V gene (reference sequence). The CDR3 is made up of 15 amino acids. The CDR3 here is CSASRLAGNTGELFF. The CDR3 DNA reads TGCAGTGCTAGCCGACTAGCGGGGAACACCGGGGAGCTGTTTTTT.

This clonotype was seen many times. The rearrangement links TRBV4-1 to TRBJ1-3; D unclear. The CDR3 sequence is 17 residues long. Germline V gene data show CDR1 as MGHRA and CDR2 as YSYEKL. V dropped 0 bases and J dropped 3 bases, with 15 bases sitting between them. The CDR3 DNA reads TGCGCCAGCAGCCAAGATTTCGGCTTTGGACTTGGAAACACCATATATTTT. This translates into CASSQDFGFGLGNTIYF.

This clonotype showed up many times. V gene TRBV7-9 combines with J gene TRBJ1-6, with D possibly being TRBD1 (6 bases). The CDR3 covers 15 residues. Germline-derived CDR1 and CDR2 are SEHNR and FQNEAQ (reference sequence). Trimming took off 0 bases at V and 7 bases at J, with 10 bases between the two ends. CDR3 residues: CASSLALTGNSPLHF. CDR3 DNA: TGTGCCAGCAGCTTAGCGCTAACAGGGAATTCACCCCTCCACTTT.

This clonotype came up a few times. V is TRBV19 and J is TRBJ1-2, with a weak D call TRBD1 (6 bases). The CDR3 totals 16 residues. Trimming stripped 7 bases from V and 4 bases from J, with 22 bases between. Germline V lookup: CDR1 LNHDA, CDR2 SQIVND (reference sequence). The CDR3, as DNA: TGTGCCAGTACCCCGGGTCACGGGACACCCATCTATGGCTACACCTTC. Protein sequence: CASTPGHGTPIYGYTF.

This clonotype was recorded at least ten times. CDR3 sequence: CSARDQRSYEQYF. In DNA, the CDR3 is TGCAGTGCTAGAGATCAAAGAAGTTACGAGCAGTACTTC. The chain carries TRBV20-1 and TRBJ2-7; D is unclear. Trimming shortened V by 0 bases and J by 4 bases, and 10 bases separated the two germline ends. The CDR3 extends over 13 amino acids. Germline V gives CDR1 DFQATT, CDR2 SNEGSKA (reference sequence).

Many counts were recorded for this clonotype. CDR3 nucleotides: TGTGCCAGCAGCGTCCAGCTAGCGGGAGGGATAAATGAGCAGTTCTTC. Amino acids: CASSVQLAGGINEQFF. The chain has TRBV9 and TRBJ2-1, with 12 bases that match TRBD2. This CDR3 has 16 amino acids. Germline CDR1 SGDLS, CDR2 YYNGEE. V was clipped by 2 bases and J by 7 bases; unmatched bases: 7.

Many counts were recorded for this clonotype. This chain connects TRBV15 to TRBJ2-1, with TRBD2 matching over 9 bases. Unmatched junction bases numbered 0, after V lost 1 base and J lost 2 bases. Per germline, CDR1 LNHNV and CDR2 YYDKDF (reference sequence). The CDR3 has 15 residues. CDR3 coding DNA: TGTGCCACCAGCAGAGGGACTAGCGCCTACAATGAGCAGTTCTTC. Translation gives CATSRGTSAYNEQFF. Full variable domain (missing parts from reference TRBV15 and TRBJ2-1): DAMVIQNPRYQVTQFGKPVTLSCSQTLNHNVMYWYQQKSSQAPKLLFHYYDKDFNNEADTPDNFQSRRPNTSFCFLDIRSPGLGDTAMYLCATSRGTSAYNEQFFGPGTRLTVL.

The J gene is TRBJ1-1, the V gene TRBV5-1; 8 bases are shared with TRBD1. The CDR3 is 15 residues long. Losses at the gene ends were 0 bases for V and 4 bases for J; bases not matched to a gene: 5. Looked up from germline, CDR1 is SGHRS and CDR2 is YFSETQ. Here the CDR3 reads CASSLGQGRGTEAFF. In DNA, the CDR3 is TGCGCCAGCAGCTTGGGACAGGGGAGAGGCACTGAAGCTTTCTTT. The full variable domain, rest sourced from reference TRBV5-1 and TRBJ1-1, is KAGVTQTPRYLIKTRGQQVTLSCSPISGHRSVSWYQQTPGQGLQFLFEYFSETQRNKGNFPGRFSGRQFSNSRSEMNVSTLELGDSALYLCASSLGQGRGTEAFFGQGTRLTVV.

This clonotype was counted at least ten times. The rearrangement uses TRBV7-9 and TRBJ2-1, with D perhaps TRBD1 or TRBD2 (5 bases each). There are 14 residues in the CDR3. Trimming left V 5 bases short and J 0 bases short, with 8 bases between. Germline V gives CDR1 SEHNR, CDR2 FQNEAQ (reference sequence). The CDR3 loop reads CASSPGSSYNEQFF. As DNA, the CDR3 is TGTGCCAGCAGCCCAGGGAGCTCCTACAATGAGCAGTTCTTC.

This chain connects TRBV19 to TRBJ2-5; 9 positions match TRBD1. The CDR3 has 13 residues. Germline V gives CDR1 LNHDA, CDR2 SQIVND (reference sequence). V lost 6 bases to trimming and J lost 3 bases; unmatched junction nucleotides: 2. CDR3 region: CASSWDREETQYF. For the CDR3, the DNA is TGTGCCAGTAGCTGGGACAGGGAAGAGACCCAGTACTTC.

This chain's CDR3 is CADSPGDRTDTQYF. CDR3 DNA sequence: TGTGCCGATAGCCCGGGAGACCGCACAGATACGCAGTATTTT. The chain joins TRBV11-2 to TRBJ2-3; maybe TRBD2 (6 bases). The CDR3 is made up of 14 amino acids. The ends were cut back, 11 bases at V and 1 base at J, with 16 bases in the middle. Per the germline V gene, CDR1 is SGHAT and CDR2 is FQNNGV.

V is TRBV4-2 and J is TRBJ1-5; D is uncertain. The CDR3 extends over 16 amino acids. Germline V gives CDR1 LGHNA, CDR2 YNFKEQ. The V and J ends lost 1 base and 7 bases respectively, with 17 bases between them. CDR3 sequence (DNA): TGTGCCAGCAGCCAAGCGAAGATGGAGGGTAGCCAGCCCCAGCATTTT. Its protein is CASSQAKMEGSQPQHF.

This clonotype has only a few counts. V usage is TRBV20-1 and J usage is TRBJ2-1, with D tentatively TRBD2 (6 bases). This CDR3 is 15 amino acids long. The ends were cut back, 4 bases at V and 6 bases at J, with 19 bases in the middle. In germline, CDR1 is DFQATT, CDR2 SNEGSKA (reference sequence). The CDR3 spells CSANFGRELRNEQFF. CDR3 DNA: TGCAGTGCTAACTTCGGGAGAGAATTGCGCAATGAGCAGTTCTTC.

This clonotype was seen more than once but under ten times. DNA of the CDR3: TGCGCCAGCAGCTTTAACGGGGATGGCACAGATACGCAGTATTTT. This codes for CASSFNGDGTDTQYF. The gene calls are TRBV5-1 and TRBJ2-3; TRBD2 might be the D (5 bases). This CDR3 spans 15 amino acids. Trimming left V 2 bases short and J 1 base short, with 11 bases between. In germline, CDR1 is SGHRS, CDR2 YFSETQ.

This clonotype was seen repeatedly, ten times or more. This chain connects TRBV5-4 to TRBJ1-1; D not certain. CDR1 is SGHNT, CDR2 YYREEE, per germline (reference sequence). V was pared by 4 bases and J by 1 base, with 2 bases between. This CDR3 is 11 amino acids long. The CDR3 here is CASSQNTEAFF. The CDR3, as DNA: TGTGCCAGCAGCCAGAACACTGAAGCTTTCTTT.